These T cell receptor beta chains were read from a single sample in a study of cytomegalovirus exposure and HLA in healthy donors. The data were produced by immunoSEQ multiplex PCR, yet TCRdb's version contains in-frame clones alone and is incomplete. In the table there are about 170,000 clones, around two thirds of which are singletons. Sequencing was carried out using PBMCs. Receptor source: a middle-aged man in good health and CMV-seronegative. CDR3s include the opening cysteine and the closing phenylalanine or tryptophan. The listing skips clone size in some rows; elsewhere it reads once, few, many or a size class.

CDR3 protein: CASSLDRVNTEAFF
V gene: TRBV7-2
CDR3 length: 14
clone size: -
J gene: TRBJ1-1

CDR3 protein: CASSDGQLDTGELFF
V gene: TRBV28
CDR3 length: 15
clone size: -
J gene: TRBJ2-2

CDR3 protein: CASTIGEVFGYTF
V gene: TRBV5-1
CDR3 length: 13
clone size: -
J gene: TRBJ1-2

CDR3 protein: CASSLRSYEQYF
V gene: TRBV5-6
CDR3 length: 12
clone size: -
J gene: TRBJ2-7

CDR3 protein: CASRRVDHLLHEQYF
V gene: TRBV7-9
CDR3 length: 15
clone size: few
J gene: TRBJ2-7

CDR3 protein: CASSQRTGGYRTEAFF
V gene: TRBV4-3
CDR3 length: 16
clone size: few
J gene: TRBJ1-1

CDR3 protein: CAISFDRRSEAFF
V gene: TRBV10-3
CDR3 length: 13
clone size: -
J gene: TRBJ1-1

CDR3 protein: CASSYTFSGRPDTQYF
V gene: TRBV6-6
CDR3 length: 16
clone size: -
J gene: TRBJ2-3

CDR3 protein: CASSIAGTGGSGANVLTF
V gene: TRBV19
CDR3 length: 18
clone size: -
J gene: TRBJ2-6

CDR3 protein: CASSLVPGAGGYTF
V gene: TRBV5-1
CDR3 length: 14
clone size: -
J gene: TRBJ1-2

CDR3 protein: CASSEVNEQFF
V gene: TRBV10-2
CDR3 length: 11
clone size: few
J gene: TRBJ2-1

CDR3 protein: CASLRDGELFF
V gene: TRBV7-6
CDR3 length: 11
clone size: few
J gene: TRBJ2-2

CDR3 protein: CATNRGGYNEQFF
V gene: TRBV19
CDR3 length: 13
clone size: -
J gene: TRBJ2-1

CDR3 protein: CASSLSARDRLRNTEAFF
V gene: TRBV7-9
CDR3 length: 18
clone size: -
J gene: TRBJ1-1

CDR3 protein: CASSGREGTDTQYF
V gene: TRBV9
CDR3 length: 14
clone size: -
J gene: TRBJ2-3

CDR3 protein: CASSNLAGGPDTQYF
V gene: TRBV19
CDR3 length: 15
clone size: -
J gene: TRBJ2-3

CDR3 protein: CASKSGAGTTEAFF
V gene: TRBV11-3
CDR3 length: 14
clone size: -
J gene: TRBJ1-1

CDR3 protein: CASSLRQGQETQYF
V gene: TRBV5-1
CDR3 length: 14
clone size: -
J gene: TRBJ2-5

CDR3 protein: CASSLRGQTGNTIYF
V gene: TRBV7-2
CDR3 length: 15
clone size: few
J gene: TRBJ1-3

CDR3 protein: CASSYRAQETQYF
V gene: TRBV11-2
CDR3 length: 13
clone size: few
J gene: TRBJ2-5

CDR3 protein: CASSIRTSHEAFF
V gene: TRBV19
CDR3 length: 13
clone size: -
J gene: TRBJ1-1

CDR3 protein: CASSGGGAGNTIYF
V gene: TRBV5-1
CDR3 length: 14
clone size: -
J gene: TRBJ1-3

CDR3 protein: CASSLDSSGELFF
V gene: TRBV11-3
CDR3 length: 13
clone size: -
J gene: TRBJ2-2

CDR3 protein: CSSSTGIETQYF
V gene: TRBV29-1
CDR3 length: 12
clone size: -
J gene: TRBJ2-5

CDR3 protein: CASSRKTGPNTGELFF
V gene: TRBV11-3
CDR3 length: 16
clone size: once
J gene: TRBJ2-2

CDR3 protein: CASSSAPGQGGNTIYF
V gene: TRBV6-5
CDR3 length: 16
clone size: once
J gene: TRBJ1-3

CDR3 protein: CASSQVPRVTDTQYF
V gene: TRBV4-1
CDR3 length: 15
clone size: -
J gene: TRBJ2-3

CDR3 protein: CASSIGHSRPYEQYF
V gene: TRBV19
CDR3 length: 15
clone size: -
J gene: TRBJ2-7

CDR3 protein: CASSPRTGGSEQYF
V gene: TRBV18
CDR3 length: 14
clone size: -
J gene: TRBJ2-7

CDR3 protein: CSSSRALAGGSYEQYF
V gene: TRBV7-9
CDR3 length: 16
clone size: -
J gene: TRBJ2-7

CDR3 protein: CASSLGARELAKNIQYF
V gene: TRBV7-2
CDR3 length: 17
clone size: -
J gene: TRBJ2-4

CDR3 protein: CASSEEGPWAFF
V gene: TRBV2
CDR3 length: 12
clone size: -
J gene: TRBJ1-1

CDR3 protein: CASSKGQGESYEQYF
V gene: TRBV11-3
CDR3 length: 15
clone size: -
J gene: TRBJ2-7

CDR3 protein: CASRLHRAGSSYNEQFF
V gene: TRBV23-1
CDR3 length: 17
clone size: -
J gene: TRBJ2-1

CDR3 protein: CASSPSGIDTQYF
V gene: TRBV5-1
CDR3 length: 13
clone size: few
J gene: TRBJ2-3

CDR3 protein: CASSVPPLYGYTF
V gene: TRBV9
CDR3 length: 13
clone size: -
J gene: TRBJ1-2

CDR3 protein: CASSWGDRNYNEQFF
V gene: TRBV5-1
CDR3 length: 15
clone size: -
J gene: TRBJ2-1

CDR3 protein: CASSPRETGNYGYTF
V gene: TRBV4-2
CDR3 length: 15
clone size: few
J gene: TRBJ1-2

CDR3 protein: CASSLDRVGGYTF
V gene: TRBV5-8
CDR3 length: 13
clone size: -
J gene: TRBJ1-2

CDR3 protein: CASSLGGLGGELFF
V gene: TRBV5-1
CDR3 length: 14
clone size: -
J gene: TRBJ2-2

CDR3 protein: CASSLSDTAYTTDTQYF
V gene: TRBV27
CDR3 length: 17
clone size: -
J gene: TRBJ2-3

CDR3 protein: CAWTGGTGSYGYTF
V gene: TRBV30
CDR3 length: 14
clone size: few
J gene: TRBJ1-2

CDR3 protein: CASSSTQGAGNTIYF
V gene: TRBV9
CDR3 length: 15
clone size: -
J gene: TRBJ1-3

CDR3 protein: CASSQDISTDTQYF
V gene: TRBV7-9
CDR3 length: 14
clone size: few
J gene: TRBJ2-3

CDR3 protein: CASSHRTGPYGYTF
V gene: TRBV7-2
CDR3 length: 14
clone size: -
J gene: TRBJ1-2

CDR3 protein: CASSKDRGFNYGYTF
V gene: TRBV21-1
CDR3 length: 15
clone size: -
J gene: TRBJ1-2

CDR3 protein: CASSPLVGSYNEQFF
V gene: TRBV11-1
CDR3 length: 15
clone size: -
J gene: TRBJ2-1

CDR3 protein: CAGLRGAQETQYF
V gene: TRBV7-9
CDR3 length: 13
clone size: -
J gene: TRBJ2-5

CDR3 protein: CASSTGDIVTGSPLHF
V gene: TRBV2
CDR3 length: 16
clone size: -
J gene: TRBJ1-6

CDR3 protein: CASSVTTQEYNSPLHF
V gene: TRBV9
CDR3 length: 16
clone size: -
J gene: TRBJ1-6

CDR3 protein: CASSMYRAGDQPQHF
V gene: TRBV19
CDR3 length: 15
clone size: -
J gene: TRBJ1-5

CDR3 protein: CASSLISSTGELFF
V gene: TRBV2
CDR3 length: 14
clone size: -
J gene: TRBJ2-2

CDR3 protein: CASSKDRAAGYTF
V gene: TRBV5-1
CDR3 length: 13
clone size: -
J gene: TRBJ1-2